The T cell receptor (beta chain) described here comes from a study of blood T cell repertoires in COVID-19. V lost 5 bases, J lost 1 base, and 10 bases stayed unmatched. CDR1 and CDR2 from the germline V gene are LNHNV and YYDKDF (reference sequence). This CDR3 comprises 16 residues. The authors' processing: Reference gene primers were amplified, and this amplification served to estimate nucleated cell counts. This table comes from immunoSEQ multiplex PCR, and its TCRdb copy is limited to in-frame clones, with some not included. V and J calls and clone size are those listed in that table; D and trimming were worked out from the DNA. Seen here are about 100,000 clones, 80% to 90% observed once, and the top ten hold around 10%.

This receptor was taken from a man at least 80 years old with acute or convalescent COVID-19. The sample consisted of peripheral blood. The chain recombines TRBV15 with TRBJ1-1; 7 bases line up with TRBD1. As DNA, the CDR3 is TGTGCCACCAGCCGACGACAGGGCTGGGGGAACACTGAAGCTTTCTTT. This codes for CATSRRQGWGNTEAFF.